The 17 T cell receptor beta chains below were found in one sample sequenced in a study of blood T cell repertoires in COVID-19. Assay used: immunoSEQ multiplex PCR; TCRdb lists only in-frame clones, some missing. Of fewer than 350,000 clones in the sample, roughly 93% were seen once. Specimen: PBMCs or T cells enriched from blood (not recorded which). All receptors derive from a woman aged 40 to 50 with acute COVID-19.

This clone was seen a single time. This chain connects TRBV27 to TRBJ1-1; D is possibly TRBD1 (5 bases). CDR3 length: 12 residues. Trimming cost V 0 bases and J 7 bases, with 6 bases left between them. CDR1 is MNHEY, CDR2 SMNVEV, per germline (reference sequence). CDR3 DNA sequence: TGTGCCAGCAGTTTATCCGGGGGTGAAGCTTTCTTT. As protein: CASSLSGGEAFF.

This clone has just one count. This sequence joins TRBV28 and TRBJ1-1; 12 positions agree with TRBD1. Trimming cost V 8 bases and J 3 bases; bases outside gene matches: 7. Germline assignment: CDR1 MDHEN and CDR2 SYDVKM. This CDR3 comprises 15 residues. The CDR3 DNA is TGTGCCAGCCTGGGGACAGGGGGCTCCGACACTGAAGCTTTCTTT. As protein: CASLGTGGSDTEAFF.

The chain carries TRBV19 and TRBJ1-4; 7 bases are a match to TRBD1. The trim removed 7 bases at V and 6 bases at J, leaving 5 bases unmatched. This CDR3 spans 13 amino acids. The germline gives CDR1 LNHDA, CDR2 SQIVND (reference sequence). The CDR3 protein is CASNRGGYEKLFF. The DNA for the CDR3 is TGTGCCAGTAACAGGGGCGGCTATGAAAAACTGTTTTTT.

The J gene is TRBJ1-1, the V gene TRBV29-1; TRBD1 agrees at 7 bases. Germline trimming cut 7 bases from V and 0 bases from J; bases unmatched to any gene: 2. CDR1 SQVTM and CDR2 ANQGSEA come from the germline V gene. This CDR3 is built from 12 residues. The CDR3 sequence: CSGGQVNTEAFF. The CDR3 DNA is TGCAGCGGAGGACAGGTGAACACTGAAGCTTTCTTT.

The sample holds a few counts of this clone. One junction end does not reproduce the germline sequence, and a read error may be involved. V gene TRBV2 combines with J gene TRBJ1-1, with 8 bases fitting TRBD1. From germline, CDR1 is SNHLY and CDR2 FYNNEI. The CDR3 consists of 13 residues. CDR3 DNA sequence: TGTGCCAGCAGCCTGACAGGGGTACGGGCTTTGCTCTTT. Translation: CASSLTGVRALLF.

This clone was recorded only once. The V call is TRBV6-1, the J call TRBJ2-5; 8 bases are shared with TRBD1. The germline V gene has CDR1 MNHNS and CDR2 SASEGT. The CDR3 has 16 amino acids. V shed 0 bases and J 5 bases; nucleotides not matched to a gene: 8. The CDR3 reads CASSEADGTGGETQYF. In DNA form, the CDR3 reads TGTGCCAGCAGTGAAGCCGATGGGACAGGCGGGGAGACCCAGTACTTC.

The V call is TRBV5-5, the J call TRBJ1-5, with a tentative D call TRBD1 (6 bases). CDR1 and CDR2 (germline): SGHKS, YYEKEE (reference sequence). CDR3 size: 16 residues. Trimming cost V 0 bases and J 0 bases, with 10 bases left between them. CDR3 loop: CASSLADRDSNQPQHF. CDR3 DNA sequence: TGTGCCAGCAGCTTGGCGGACAGAGATAGCAATCAGCCCCAGCATTTT.

The chain uses TRBV11-3 and TRBJ2-1; a weak D match, TRBD1 (6 bases). This CDR3 comprises 15 residues. Germline CDR1 and CDR2: SGHNT and YENEEA. Trimming pared 5 bases from V and 2 bases from J, leaving 13 bases between. The CDR3 loop is CASSTTGFTYNEQFF. The CDR3 nucleotides read TGTGCCAGCAGCACCACAGGGTTTACCTACAATGAGCAGTTCTTC.

The sample holds one count of this clone. The J gene is TRBJ2-5, the V gene TRBV7-9, with TRBD2 as a possible D gene (5 bases). Germline V lookup: CDR1 SEHNR, CDR2 FQNEAQ (reference sequence). Between the trimmed V and J ends, which lost 2 bases and 5 bases, there was a span of 9 bases. This CDR3 is built from 13 residues. The DNA of the CDR3 is TGTGCCAGCAGCTTAAAACCGGGGGAGACCCAGTACTTC. As protein: CASSLKPGETQYF. The whole variable domain, remainder taken from reference TRBV7-9 and TRBJ2-5, is DTGVSQNPRHKITKRGQNVTFRCDPISEHNRLYWYRQTLGQGPEFLTYFQNEAQLEKSRLLSDRFSAERPKGSFSTLEIQRTEQGDSAMYLCASSLKPGETQYFGPGTRLLVL.

This clone was detected once. V gene TRBV24-1 combines with J gene TRBJ2-2, with D possibly matching TRBD1 (5 bases). The CDR3 contains 14 residues. Trimming removed 4 bases from V and 4 bases from J, with 9 bases in between. Germline V gives CDR1 KGHDR, CDR2 SFDVKD. CDR3 sequence: CATSDLTATGELFF. The CDR3 DNA is TGTGCCACCAGTGACTTGACAGCCACCGGGGAGCTGTTTTTT.

The rearrangement uses TRBV9 and TRBJ2-1; 10 bases agree with TRBD2. J was trimmed by 8 bases and V by 3 bases; bases with no gene match: 8. CDR3 size: 15 residues. In germline, CDR1 is SGDLS, CDR2 YYNGEE. CDR3 residues: CASSAEAGGGDEQFF. DNA for the CDR3: TGTGCCAGCAGCGCAGAAGCGGGAGGGGGCGATGAGCAGTTCTTC.

This clone was detected a few times. The V gene is TRBV28, the J gene TRBJ1-1; D perhaps matches TRBD1 (6 bases). The CDR3 contains 16 residues. The germline V and J ends were trimmed by 5 bases and 6 bases, with 22 bases remaining between them. Germline CDR1 reads MDHEN; CDR2 reads SYDVKM. The CDR3 DNA reads TGTGCCAGCAGTCTCCGGGGGGCAGGCGAGTTGGCTGAAGCTTTCTTT. It encodes CASSLRGAGELAEAFF.

About this clone: Other nucleotide sequences from this sample produce the same CDR3. J is TRBJ2-5 and V is TRBV7-2, with 11 bases fitting TRBD2. The V and J ends lost 1 base and 4 bases, in that order; junction bases with no gene match: 2. The CDR3 has 15 residues. The germline V gene encodes CDR1 SGHTA and CDR2 FQGNSA. CDR3 in DNA: TGTGCCAGCAGCTTAGGTAGCGGGGGGGGAGAGACCCAGTACTTC. Protein product: CASSLGSGGGETQYF.

This chain links TRBV5-5 with TRBJ2-7, with 12 bases aligning to TRBD1. The V segment lost 4 bases and the J segment 6 bases; nucleotides outside the gene matches: 8. The CDR3 covers 15 residues. Germline CDR1 SGHKS, CDR2 YYEKEE (reference sequence). The CDR3 loop is CASSEPGQGAVEQYF. As DNA, the CDR3 is TGTGCCAGCAGCGAACCGGGACAGGGGGCTGTCGAGCAGTACTTC. The full variable domain, in which reference TRBV5-5 and TRBJ2-7 provide the parts outside the CDR3, is DAGVTQSPTHLIKTRGQQVTLRCSPISGHKSVSWYQQVLGQGPQFIFQYYEKEERGRGNFPDRFSARQFPNYSSELNVNALLLGDSALYLCASSEPGQGAVEQYFGPGTRLTVT.

The chain uses TRBV5-6 and TRBJ1-3, with D tentatively TRBD1 (5 bases). Between the trimmed V and J ends, which lost 5 bases and 0 bases, there was a span of 15 bases. CDR1 is SGHDT, CDR2 YYEEEE, per germline. This CDR3 has 16 amino acids. In DNA form, the CDR3 reads TGTGCCAGCAGGGCCCGCAGGGTGAGCTCTGGAAACACCATATATTTT. This translates into CASRARRVSSGNTIYF. The full variable domain, in which reference TRBV5-6 and TRBJ1-3 provide the parts outside the CDR3, is DAGVTQSPTHLIKTRGQQVTLRCSPKSGHDTVSWYQQALGQGPQFIFQYYEEEERQRGNFPDRFSGHQFPNYSSELNVNALLLGDSALYLCASRARRVSSGNTIYFGEGSWLTVV.

The chain combines TRBV2 with TRBJ2-3; D may be TRBD2 (6 bases). Trimming stripped 7 bases from V and 8 bases from J, with 13 bases between. Per the germline V gene, CDR1 is SNHLY and CDR2 is FYNNEI. The CDR3 is made up of 12 amino acids. CDR3 sequence: CASTSGERTQYF. The DNA of the CDR3 is TGTGCCAGCACTTCGGGGGAGCGTACGCAGTATTTT.

The chain is built from TRBV7-9 and TRBJ2-6, with unresolved D. Germline CDR1 SEHNR, CDR2 FQNEAQ (reference sequence). V was trimmed by 5 bases and J by 2 bases, leaving 7 bases between them. CDR3 length: 14 residues. DNA for the CDR3: TGTGCCAGCAGCATGACTGCTGGGGCCAACGTCCTGACTTTC. Encoded protein: CASSMTAGANVLTF.